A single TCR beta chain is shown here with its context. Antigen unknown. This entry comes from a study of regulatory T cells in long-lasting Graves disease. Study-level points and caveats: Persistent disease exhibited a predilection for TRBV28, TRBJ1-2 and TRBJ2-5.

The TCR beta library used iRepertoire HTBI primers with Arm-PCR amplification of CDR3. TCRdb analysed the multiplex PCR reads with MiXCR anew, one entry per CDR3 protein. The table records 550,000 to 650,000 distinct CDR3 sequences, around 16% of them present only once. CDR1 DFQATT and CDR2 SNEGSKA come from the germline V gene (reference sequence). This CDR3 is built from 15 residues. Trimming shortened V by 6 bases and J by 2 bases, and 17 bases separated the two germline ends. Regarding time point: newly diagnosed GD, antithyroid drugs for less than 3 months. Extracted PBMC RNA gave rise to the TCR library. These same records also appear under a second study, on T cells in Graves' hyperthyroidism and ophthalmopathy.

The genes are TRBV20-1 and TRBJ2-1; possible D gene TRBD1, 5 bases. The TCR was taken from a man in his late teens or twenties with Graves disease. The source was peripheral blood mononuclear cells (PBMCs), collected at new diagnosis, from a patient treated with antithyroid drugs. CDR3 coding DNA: TGCAGTGCCCCAAACCTGGACACCCCCTACAATGAGCAGTTCTTC. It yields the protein CSAPNLDTPYNEQFF.